Listed below are T cell receptor beta chains from one sample, sequenced in a study of blood T cell repertoires in COVID-19. Generated by immunoSEQ multiplex PCR, the TCRdb table keeps only in-frame clones and is missing some. The top ten clones hold over 12% of a sample with 220,000 or so clones, about 91% of them seen once. Sequencing was done on a sample of PBMCs or T cells enriched from blood (not recorded which). These receptors all come from a woman aged 50 to 60 with acute COVID-19. Both conserved end residues are trimmed from each CDR3. Fields, in order: CDR3 protein, J gene, V gene, clone size. The size of a clone is reported for some rows only, either as once, few or many, or as a class for expanded clones.

cdr3_aa: ASSPRLAGGYEQY; j_call: TRBJ2-7; v_call: TRBV4-2; clone_size: few
cdr3_aa: ASSQSPTLTDGNTIY; j_call: TRBJ1-3; v_call: TRBV3-1/TRBV3-2; clone_size: .
cdr3_aa: ASSQVSAGGPGNEQF; j_call: TRBJ2-1; v_call: TRBV4-2; clone_size: .
cdr3_aa: ASSLGSSGIYEQY; j_call: TRBJ2-7; v_call: TRBV11-2; clone_size: .
cdr3_aa: ASSSLFRNTIY; j_call: TRBJ1-3; v_call: TRBV14; clone_size: few
cdr3_aa: ASCPSGKETQY; j_call: TRBJ2-5; v_call: TRBV28; clone_size: .
cdr3_aa: ASSLLSSAETQY; j_call: TRBJ2-5; v_call: TRBV7-9; clone_size: .
cdr3_aa: ASRDTGLAGTEAF; j_call: TRBJ1-1; v_call: TRBV4-2; clone_size: .
cdr3_aa: AWRAPYNEQF; j_call: TRBJ2-1; v_call: TRBV30; clone_size: .
cdr3_aa: ASSQEATNEKLF; j_call: TRBJ1-4; v_call: TRBV6-5; clone_size: .
cdr3_aa: ASSLAGASNQPQH; j_call: TRBJ1-5; v_call: TRBV27; clone_size: .
cdr3_aa: ASSLLPGQGVHNEQF; j_call: TRBJ2-1; v_call: TRBV27; clone_size: .
cdr3_aa: AISDRGGIMNTEAF; j_call: TRBJ1-1; v_call: TRBV10-3; clone_size: .
cdr3_aa: ASSSSGSYGYT; j_call: TRBJ1-2; v_call: TRBV5-1; clone_size: few
cdr3_aa: ATSGNRGMVYGYT; j_call: TRBJ1-2; v_call: TRBV15; clone_size: .
cdr3_aa: ASSAVTRFNEQF; j_call: TRBJ2-1; v_call: TRBV6-5; clone_size: once
cdr3_aa: ASSYSGGNINGYT; j_call: TRBJ1-2; v_call: TRBV6-5; clone_size: .
cdr3_aa: SVGGTVTDTQY; j_call: TRBJ2-3; v_call: TRBV29-1; clone_size: .
cdr3_aa: ASTDQGANEQY; j_call: TRBJ2-7; v_call: TRBV23-1; clone_size: few
cdr3_aa: ASSLDGRRRTGELF; j_call: TRBJ2-2; v_call: TRBV5-1; clone_size: .
cdr3_aa: ASSQGTGEPWQY; j_call: TRBJ2-7; v_call: TRBV4-3; clone_size: .
cdr3_aa: ASSVASSGNEQF; j_call: TRBJ2-1; v_call: TRBV9; clone_size: .
cdr3_aa: ASSHPQGTKQY; j_call: TRBJ2-5; v_call: TRBV4-1; clone_size: .
cdr3_aa: ASSPGQGQETQY; j_call: TRBJ2-5; v_call: TRBV5-1; clone_size: .
cdr3_aa: ASSPTPIGYT; j_call: TRBJ1-2; v_call: TRBV28; clone_size: .
cdr3_aa: ASSGGQGIGEQY; j_call: TRBJ2-7; v_call: TRBV2; clone_size: once
cdr3_aa: ASSPRPTGSPQH; j_call: TRBJ1-5; v_call: TRBV27; clone_size: .
cdr3_aa: STRLAGRGELF; j_call: TRBJ2-2; v_call: TRBV29-1; clone_size: .
cdr3_aa: ASSSPTGDTGELF; j_call: TRBJ2-2; v_call: TRBV28; clone_size: once
cdr3_aa: ASRTGGWNQPQH; j_call: TRBJ1-5; v_call: TRBV6-5; clone_size: .
cdr3_aa: ASSVGSTGGSGGGETQY; j_call: TRBJ2-5; v_call: TRBV9; clone_size: .
cdr3_aa: AWSVRGVGEKLF; j_call: TRBJ1-4; v_call: TRBV30; clone_size: .
cdr3_aa: ASSQGGNTEAF; j_call: TRBJ1-1; v_call: TRBV6-5; clone_size: once
cdr3_aa: ASSLVGLASNEQF; j_call: TRBJ2-1; v_call: TRBV7-2; clone_size: .
cdr3_aa: ASSLGQNEQY; j_call: TRBJ2-7; v_call: TRBV19; clone_size: .
cdr3_aa: ASSDREGGNTIY; j_call: TRBJ1-3; v_call: TRBV28; clone_size: once